Following are 16 T cell receptor beta chains from one sample sequenced in a study of cytomegalovirus exposure and HLA in healthy donors. The PCR was carried out with 60 Vbeta primers and 13 Jbeta primers. Profiled with immunoSEQ multiplex PCR; TCRdb holds only in-frame clones, not every one. The sample has under 200,000 clones, 65% to 70% seen once. Sequenced material: PBMCs. All receptors derive from a woman aged 18-29 years in good health and CMV-seropositive.

This clone was detected once. The CDR3 region has the DNA TGTGCCATCAGTGAAGGGACAGTTTATCAGCCCCAGCATTTT. The encoded protein is CAISEGTVYQPQHF. This chain links TRBV10-3 with TRBJ1-5, with 7 positions matching TRBD1. V gave up 3 bases and J gave up 5 bases; unmatched junction bases: 4. CDR3 size: 14 residues. Per the germline V gene, CDR1 is ENHRY and CDR2 is SYGVKD.

This sequence joins TRBV6-5 and TRBJ2-1; 9 nucleotides line up with TRBD1. This CDR3 contains 14 residues. Looked up from germline, CDR1 is MNHEY and CDR2 is SVGAGI. V dropped 11 bases and J dropped 5; count of bases not matched to a gene: 10. This chain's CDR3 is CAVRDRDLHNEQFF. The CDR3 nucleotides are TGTGCCGTGCGGGACAGGGATTTGCACAATGAGCAGTTCTTC.

This clone came up a few times. The V gene is TRBV18, the J gene TRBJ1-4; 7 bases line up with TRBD1. The V gene end was trimmed by 4 bases and the J gene end by 5 bases; junction bases not matched to a gene: 1. The CDR3 loop spans 13 amino acids. Per germline, CDR1 KGHSH and CDR2 LQKENI. CDR3 sequence: CASSQGQNEKLFF. The CDR3 coding sequence is TGTGCCAGCTCACAGGGACAGAATGAAAAACTGTTTTTT.

The chain recombines TRBV27 with TRBJ2-3; D not certain. Trimming removed 1 base at V and 0 bases at J, with 11 bases between. This CDR3 region has 16 residues. Germline V gene sequence: CDR1 MNHEY, CDR2 SMNVEV (reference sequence). CDR3 sequence (DNA): TGTGCCAGCAGTTTATATCTCGGCAGGAGCACAGATACGCAGTATTTT. It translates to CASSLYLGRSTDTQYF.

This clone was seen once. The V and J genes are TRBV4-1 and TRBJ2-1; 11 nucleotides line up with TRBD2. Trimming removed 2 bases from V and 5 bases from J; junction bases left unmatched: 8. Germline CDR1 MGHRA, CDR2 YSYEKL. The CDR3 length is 17 residues. CDR3 sequence reads: CASSQPLAGGTNNEQFF. The CDR3 region has the DNA TGCGCCAGCAGCCAACCTCTAGCGGGGGGAACCAACAATGAGCAGTTCTTC.

Comment on this clone: In the same sample, other DNA sequences code for this CDR3. The chain uses TRBV27 and TRBJ1-5; D remains ambiguous. V lost 3 bases, J lost 0 bases, and 3 bases lay in between. The CDR3 has 13 amino acids. The germline V gene encodes CDR1 MNHEY and CDR2 SMNVEV (reference sequence). CDR3 in amino acids: CASSFYSNQPQHF. The CDR3 nucleotides read TGTGCCAGCAGTTTTTATAGCAATCAGCCCCAGCATTTT.

V usage is TRBV19 and J usage is TRBJ1-3; D remains ambiguous. This CDR3 is 17 amino acids long. Germline V gene sequence: CDR1 LNHDA, CDR2 SQIVND (reference sequence). V was pared by 3 bases and J by 5 bases, with 20 bases between. CDR3 DNA: TGTGCCAGTAGTATTGGAGAACACCGTATTTCACGAAACACCATATATTTT. Translation gives CASSIGEHRISRNTIYF.

The chain combines TRBV28 with TRBJ2-7; TRBD1 aligns across 8 bases. Trimming removed 6 bases from V and 6 bases from J; junction bases left unmatched: 16. Germline CDR1 is MDHEN and CDR2 is SYDVKM. The CDR3 contains 16 residues. Here the CDR3 DNA reads TGTGCCAGCAGGTCACGGGCTACCGGGACAGGTAGCGAGCAGTACTTC. Translated, it gives CASRSRATGTGSEQYF.

This rearrangement joins TRBV23-1 to TRBJ1-3, with D tentatively TRBD1 (5 bases). TRBV23-1 qualifies as an ORF whose function is uncertain. Trimming took 7 bases from V and 4 from J, leaving 26 bases between them. The CDR3 consists of 18 residues. Here the CDR3 DNA reads TGCGCCAGCACTCATGGGTCCCGGGGGAGGGTGCCCGGAAACACCATATATTTT. It yields the protein CASTHGSRGRVPGNTIYF.

In its sample, this clone was seen once. The chain combines TRBV6-1 with TRBJ2-7, with D unclear. This CDR3 comprises 12 residues. The germline V gene encodes CDR1 MNHNS and CDR2 SASEGT. Trimming took off 3 bases at V and 3 bases at J, with 6 bases between the two ends. CDR3 residues: CASSDSIYEQYF. Here the CDR3 DNA reads TGTGCCAGCAGTGACAGTATCTACGAGCAGTACTTC.

This rearrangement joins TRBV11-2 to TRBJ1-6; D may be TRBD1 (6 bases). Per the germline V gene, CDR1 is SGHAT and CDR2 is FQNNGV. The germline V and J ends were trimmed by 6 bases and 0 bases, with 9 bases remaining between them. The CDR3 contains 15 residues. CDR3 coding DNA: TGTGCCAGCAGTCACAGGGCCTCCTATAATTCACCCCTCCACTTT. It translates to CASSHRASYNSPLHF.

The CDR3 DNA follows: TGTGCCAGCAGTGCGTCCCCAGGTTCTGGAAACACCATATATTTT. It codes for CASSASPGSGNTIYF. The chain has TRBV2 and TRBJ1-3; D remains unclear. V was cut by 4 bases and J by 1 base, with 11 bases left in between. The CDR3 spans 15 residues. Germline lookup yields CDR1 SNHLY and CDR2 FYNNEI.

This chain links TRBV7-2 with TRBJ2-7, with TRBD2 matching over 14 bases. The junction had 12 bases not matched to a gene; V was cut back by 5 bases and J by 3 bases. This CDR3 region has 18 residues. Looked up from germline, CDR1 is SGHTA and CDR2 is FQGNSA. CDR3 residues: CASSKTSGGASNNYEQYF. DNA for the CDR3: TGTGCCAGCAGCAAGACTAGCGGGGGGGCTTCGAATAACTACGAGCAGTACTTC.

The rearrangement uses TRBV19 and TRBJ2-3, with 9 bases identical to TRBD2. Looked up from germline, CDR1 is LNHDA and CDR2 is SQIVND (reference sequence). The CDR3 runs 15 residues. Trimming took 1 base from V and 4 from J; bases not matched to a gene: 3. CDR3 DNA sequence: TGTGCCAGTAGTATAGTTGTAGCGGGGGCAGATACGCAGTATTTT. The encoded protein is CASSIVVAGADTQYF.

This clone was picked up a small number of times. V is TRBV5-3 and J is TRBJ2-1; D gene unclear. TRBV5-3 is placed among ORFs of uncertain function. This CDR3 has 11 residues. Deletions cut 4 bases from V and 9 bases from J, with 8 bases between. The CDR3 DNA reads as TGTGCCAGAAGCGCTGAGATTGAGCAGTTCTTC. As protein: CARSAEIEQFF.

The table lists this clone with a few counts. This sequence joins TRBV7-9 and TRBJ1-2, with 8 bases identical to TRBD1. The CDR3 totals 14 residues. Looked up from germline, CDR1 is SEHNR and CDR2 is FQNEAQ (reference sequence). J lost 4 bases, V lost 4 bases, and 5 bases had no gene match. The CDR3, as DNA: TGTGCCAGCAGCTCGGGACAGGAACTCTATGGCTACACCTTC. Amino acid sequence: CASSSGQELYGYTF.